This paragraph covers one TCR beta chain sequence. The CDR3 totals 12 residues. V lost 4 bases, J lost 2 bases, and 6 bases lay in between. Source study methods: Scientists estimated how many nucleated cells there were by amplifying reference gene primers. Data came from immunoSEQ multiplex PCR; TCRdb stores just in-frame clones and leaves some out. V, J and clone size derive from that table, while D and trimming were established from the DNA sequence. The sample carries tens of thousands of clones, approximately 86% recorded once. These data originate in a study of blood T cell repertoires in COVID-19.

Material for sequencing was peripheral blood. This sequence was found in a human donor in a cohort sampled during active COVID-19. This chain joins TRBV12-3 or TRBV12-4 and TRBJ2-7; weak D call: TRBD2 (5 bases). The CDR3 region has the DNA TGTGCCAGCAGTTCCGGGGCCTACGAGCAGTACTTC. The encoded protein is CASSSGAYEQYF.